This T cell receptor beta chain was captured in a study of blood T cell repertoires in COVID-19. The wider study: T cells, B-cell-depleted T cells, or PBMCs provided the cDNA or gDNA that served as material.

CDR1 and CDR2 (germline): SGHTA, FQGNSA. Deletions cut 5 bases from V and 7 bases from J, with 17 bases between. This CDR3 has 14 amino acids. Authors' processing steps: Amplifying reference gene primers gave estimates of nucleated cell counts. Profiled with immunoSEQ multiplex PCR; TCRdb holds only in-frame clones, not every one. The DNA was the basis for D and trimming; V, J and clone size are from that table. This table has about 17,000 clones, 75% to 85% appearing once. The chain joins TRBV7-2 to TRBJ1-2; D might be TRBD1 (5 bases). The sequenced sample was peripheral blood. The sequence came from an older man with acute or convalescent COVID-19. In DNA, the CDR3 is TGTGCCAGCAGCAAAGGGGAAGGGGCCGGTGGCTACACCTTC. Protein product: CASSKGEGAGGYTF.